This record concerns one T cell receptor beta chain sequence. These data are taken from a study of T cells after posttransplantation cyclophosphamide. Germline CDR1 SGHRS, CDR2 YFSETQ. This CDR3 region has 20 residues. J lost 0 bases, V lost 1 base, and 17 bases had no gene match. Here immunoSEQ multiplex PCR was the method, and the copy in TCRdb shows in-frame clones only, minus some. The sample records fewer than 12,000 clones, roughly 80% being singletons. A marrow graft followed busulfan-fludarabine conditioning, with cyclophosphamide on days +3 and +4. The sequencing used PBMCs, collected after allogeneic stem cell transplant with posttransplant cyclophosphamide. The gene calls are TRBV5-1 and TRBJ2-3, with TRBD2 matching over 7 bases. The TCR comes from a female patient aged 50-59 years who received an allogeneic stem cell transplant from a related donor, was CMV-positive, and had no GVHD. Some T cells may have originated in the graft donor. Written as DNA, the CDR3 is TGCGCCAGCAGCTTGAATCTGTTTGAACTGGGGGGGACTAGCACAGATACGCAGTATTTT. It translates to CASSLNLFELGGTSTDTQYF.